One TCR beta chain is described in this entry. Its antigen remains unknown. These data are taken from a study of cytomegalovirus exposure and HLA in healthy donors. This CDR3 is built from 13 residues. Germline V gives CDR1 SNHLY, CDR2 FYNNEI. The V and J ends lost 6 bases and 2 bases respectively, with 9 bases between them. Use of 60 Vbeta and 13 Jbeta primers characterized the PCR. Libraries were prepared by immunoSEQ multiplex PCR; TCRdb keeps only in-frame clonotypes and omits some of them. The sample carries about 170,000 clones, 75% to 90% recorded once. General observations from the study: The study reported that TCR beta sequences accurately predicted HLA-A and HLA-B alleles in most subjects.

The receptor was isolated from a girl under 10 years old in good health and CMV-seropositive. Material for sequencing was PBMCs. The chain combines TRBV2 with TRBJ2-3; D is unclear. CDR3 amino acids: CASRERLTDTQYF. Written as DNA, the CDR3 is TGTGCCAGCAGGGAGCGCCTCACAGATACGCAGTATTTT.